This TCR beta chain was sequenced in a study of immune evolution from preneoplasia to lung adenocarcinoma. Overall study results and limits: From normal lung to invasive adenocarcinoma, top clone frequencies appeared to decrease.

Here immunoSEQ multiplex PCR was the method, and the copy in TCRdb shows in-frame clones only, minus some. The repertoire holds some 4,500 clones, with approximately 90% as singletons. As regards this clone: Its target is unknown.

This TCR was sampled from a person aged 45-65 years with lung adenocarcinoma. Sequencing was carried out using FFPE invasive lung adenocarcinoma tissue.

CDR3 nucleotide sequence: TGCGCCAGCAGCATGACAGAATACAATGAGCAGTTCTTC. As protein: CASSMTEYNEQFF. This rearrangement joins TRBV5-1 to TRBJ2-1; tentative D call: TRBD1 (5 bases). Trimming took 4 bases from V and 4 from J, leaving 9 bases between them. In germline, CDR1 is SGHRS, CDR2 YFSETQ. This CDR3 region has 13 residues. Using reference TRBV5-1 and TRBJ2-1 for the parts outside the CDR3, the full variable domain is KAGVTQTPRYLIKTRGQQVTLSCSPISGHRSVSWYQQTPGQGLQFLFEYFSETQRNKGNFPGRFSGRQFSNSRSEMNVSTLELGDSALYLCASSMTEYNEQFFGPGTRLTVL.